Described below is a single TCR beta chain sequence and its context. These data belong to a study of T cell changes during pregnancy in multiple sclerosis. Germline lookup yields CDR1 SGHTA and CDR2 FQGNSA. The CDR3 covers 14 residues. V shed 1 base and J shed 5 bases, with 11 bases lying between them. Produced via immunoSEQ multiplex PCR; TCRdb's table is partial and in-frame only. The sample lists tens of thousands of clones; just over 90% were seen once. The chain couples TRBV7-2 to TRBJ1-2; D possibly corresponds to TRBD1 (5 bases). The TCR was taken from a female donor with multiple sclerosis, enrolled in a pregnancy study. The material was CD4+ T cells from peripheral blood mononuclear cells, obtained in the third trimester of pregnancy. CDR3: CASSLGQGFYGYTF. The DNA of the CDR3 is TGTGCCAGCAGCTTAGGGCAGGGTTTTTATGGCTACACCTTC. The full variable domain, rest sourced from reference TRBV7-2 and TRBJ1-2, is GAGVSQSPSNKVTEKGKDVELRCDPISGHTALYWYRQSLGQGLEFLIYFQGNSAPDKSGLPSDRFSAERTGGSVSTLTIQRTQQEDSAVYLCASSLGQGFYGYTFGSGTRLTVV.